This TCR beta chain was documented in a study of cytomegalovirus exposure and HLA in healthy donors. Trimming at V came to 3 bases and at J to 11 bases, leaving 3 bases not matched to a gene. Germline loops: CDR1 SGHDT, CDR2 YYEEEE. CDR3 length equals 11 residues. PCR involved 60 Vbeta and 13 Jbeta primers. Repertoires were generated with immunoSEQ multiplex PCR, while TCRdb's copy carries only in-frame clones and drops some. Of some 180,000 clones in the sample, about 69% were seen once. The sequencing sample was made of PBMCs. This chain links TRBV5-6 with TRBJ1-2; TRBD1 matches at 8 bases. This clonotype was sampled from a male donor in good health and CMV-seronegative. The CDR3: CASSWTGLYTF. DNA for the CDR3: TGTGCCAGCAGCTGGACAGGGCTTTACACCTTC.